This T cell receptor (beta chain) came from a study of OX40 agonist ivuxolimab in advanced cancers. In the study overall: Ivuxolimab was an agonistic, fully human IgG2 monoclonal antibody directed against OX40 (CD134), a costimulatory receptor. In the dose-escalation cohort, 82.7% of patients were male, and the mean age was 60 years with a range of roughly 20 to 85. Partial responses occurred in three dose-escalation patients: two with cutaneous melanoma and one with hepatocellular carcinoma. The monotherapy dose-escalation portion (N = 52 patients) of the phase I ivuxolimab trial is reported in the paper. Patients were allowed to have had prior anti-PD-1, anti-PD-L1 or anti-CTLA-4 therapy, and approximately 39% of the dose-escalation patients had been treated with checkpoint inhibitors. Intravenous ivuxolimab was administered to patients every 2 weeks at six dose levels: 0.01, 0.1, 0.3, 1.5, 3 and 10 mg/kg. The point of sequencing TCRbeta in the periphery was to test whether ivuxolimab changed TCR sequence diversity and drove clonal T-cell expansion. Of the approximately 50 patients in dose escalation, some 19 had hepatocellular carcinoma, about 15 had melanoma, 9 had renal cell carcinoma and 9 had head and neck cancer. Findings and caveats that apply to the study as a whole: In partial responders in the 0.1-3.0 mg/kg groups, normalized peripheral clonal expansion was found to be among the lowest, especially among CD8+ T cells. Antigen specificity was not determined for the clonally expanded peripheral T cells. Low levels of normalized T-cell clonal expansion were also seen in some patients who did not respond. At doses of 0.1 to 3.0 mg/kg, clonal expansion of both CD4+ and CD8+ T cells in blood was seen between baseline and week 6. After ivuxolimab, more expanded clones were found on average in CD8+ T cells than in CD4+ T cells.

The germline V gene supplies CDR1 KGHSY and CDR2 FQNENV. The CDR3 runs 15 residues from the cysteine to the phenylalanine. CDR3 DNA only is kept here, 45 bases in frame from base 1. The V and J ends are trimmed by 4 bases and 9 bases, leaving 16 bases between them. Genomic DNA was extracted from sorted cells for sequencing of the TCRbeta CDR3 region. The immunoSEQ Assay was used for sequencing of TCRbeta CDR3 regions. TCRdb stores this immuneACCESS table with in-frame sequences only. Part of the clones is absent; in the studies checked, under half of the shortfall reflects unresolved V genes, and no reason is known for the rest. The sample profile shows some 71,000 clones; roughly 89% of them were found once. The ten largest account for less than 0.9% of the sample. Regarding this clone: Its antigen remains unidentified. Per-nucleotide qualities are absent, and no much larger clonotype sits a single base away.

Patients with a history of autoimmune disease or receiving systemic immunosuppression were excluded from the trial. Peripheral blood for TCR sequencing was collected from all dose cohorts at baseline, on cycle 4 day 1, and on cycle 7 day 1. The samples were drawn from a first-in-human, open-label, multicenter phase I dose-escalation trial of ivuxolimab. Adults with locally advanced or metastatic melanoma, renal cell carcinoma, hepatocellular carcinoma or head and neck squamous cell carcinoma were enrolled in the trial. Before TCR sequencing, CD4+ T cells and CD8+ T cells were sorted from peripheral blood as separate populations.

The receptor was derived from an adult with an advanced solid tumor such as melanoma, head and neck, liver or kidney cancer. This chain joins TRBV16 to TRBJ1-6; no D gene is confidently identified. The sample here was CD4+ or CD8+ T cells sorted from blood, taken in a trial of the OX40 agonist ivuxolimab. The CDR3: CASSPQVDSSSPLHF. The DNA sequence is given as TGTGCCAGCAGCCCCCAGGTGGACTCTTCTTCACCCCTCCACTTT.